This T cell receptor (beta chain) was documented in a study of CD8 T cells in Susac syndrome. cDNA came from roughly 0.53 to 1 ug RNA primed by random hexamers. The amplification used immunoSEQ multiplex PCR on TCR beta CDR3; it spanned 54 Vbeta and 13 Jbeta. TCRdb re-derived calls from the immunoSEQ multiplex PCR reads in MiXCR, one entry per CDR3 protein. The sample records about 200,000 distinct CDR3 sequences, roughly 94% being singletons. This clonotype showed up just once. TEMRA cells were FACS-enriched, and CD8+ and CD4+ T cells were isolated negatively. CDR1 LNHNV and CDR2 YYDKDF come from the germline V gene (reference sequence). The CDR3 is 13 amino acids. Trimming shortened V by 0 bases and J by 7 bases, and 10 bases separated the two germline ends.

The sample comprised CD4+ T cells from PBMCs. This chain connects TRBV15 to TRBJ2-7, with D unclear. The sequence derives from a human donor in good health. The CDR3 spells CATSRDQNSEQYF. DNA for the CDR3: TGTGCCACCAGCAGAGATCAAAACAGTGAGCAGTACTTC.